The 29 T cell receptor beta chains below were found in one sample sequenced in a study of sequential checkpoint blockade in melanoma. Treatment in this sample: randomized to nivolumab then ipilimumab (arm A) or the reverse (arm B). Here immunoSEQ multiplex PCR was the method, and the copy in TCRdb shows in-frame clones only, minus some. Altogether about 27,000 clones are present, approximately 80% being singletons, with the ten largest covering about 14%. Here the sequenced sample was CD8+ T cells sorted from blood (inferred from file names), taken from a patient given nivolumab and ipilimumab in sequence. The receptors derive from a human donor with melanoma.

This clone was picked up a small number of times. The chain employs TRBV9 and TRBJ1-1; tentatively, D is TRBD1 (6 bases). Between the trimmed V and J ends, which lost 2 bases and 0 bases, there was a span of 8 bases. CDR3 size: 14 residues. Germline V gene data show CDR1 as SGDLS and CDR2 as YYNGEE. The CDR3 coding sequence is TGTGCCAGCAGCGTGGGGGCGTTGAACACTGAAGCTTTCTTT. Translated, it gives CASSVGALNTEAFF. The full variable domain, in which reference TRBV9 and TRBJ1-1 provide the parts outside the CDR3, is DSGVTQTPKHLITATGQRVTLRCSPRSGDLSVYWYQQSLDQGLQFLIQYYNGEERAKGNILERFSAQQFPDLHSELNLSSLELGDSALYFCASSVGALNTEAFFGQGTRLTVV.

CDR3 protein: CASSLSQNTGELFF. In DNA, the CDR3 is TGTGCCAGCAGCTTATCACAGAACACCGGGGAGCTGTTTTTT. The chain is built from TRBV7-9 and TRBJ2-2; D remains ambiguous. CDR3 length equals 14 residues. The germline gives CDR1 SEHNR, CDR2 FQNEAQ (reference sequence). Trimming took 2 bases from V and 1 from J, leaving 5 bases between them.

The sample holds one count of this clone. The rearrangement links TRBV19 to TRBJ2-5; D is possibly TRBD1 (5 bases). The J call is uncertain, as TRBJ2-7 better fits the DNA end. The CDR3 runs to 12 residues. Per the germline V gene, CDR1 is LNHDA and CDR2 is SQIVND (reference sequence). The CDR3 sequence: CASSMTAYEQYF. CDR3 bases: TGTGCCAGTAGTATGACAGCCTACGAGCAGTACTTC.

The chain employs TRBV7-9 and TRBJ2-5; D is ambiguous. V lost 4 bases to trimming and J lost 5 bases, with 11 bases between them. The CDR3 spans 13 residues. Germline values: CDR1 SEHNR, CDR2 FQNEAQ (reference sequence). The CDR3 loop reads CASSSRGQETQYF. In DNA form, the CDR3 reads TGTGCCAGCAGCTCTCGCGGTCAGGAGACCCAGTACTTC.

This clone was observed a few times. The chain has TRBV29-1 and TRBJ2-7; TRBD1 aligns across 11 bases. After removal of 3 bases from V and 5 bases from J, the junction contained 6 bases not matched to a gene. From germline, CDR1 is SQVTM and CDR2 ANQGSEA. The CDR3 spans 14 residues. The CDR3 DNA sequence: TGCAGCGTTGAGGACAGGGGGCGCGATGACGAGCAGTACTTC. It encodes CSVEDRGRDDEQYF.

The rearrangement uses TRBV15 and TRBJ2-1; D unclear. Trimming left V 0 bases short and J 0 bases short, with 6 bases between. The CDR3 loop spans 15 amino acids. CDR1 and CDR2 (germline): LNHNV, YYDKDF (reference sequence). As DNA, the CDR3 is TGTGCCACCAGCAGAGATTGGAGCTCCTACAATGAGCAGTTCTTC. As protein: CATSRDWSSYNEQFF.

CDR3 sequence (DNA): TGCGCCAGCAGCGACCCGACAGGGCTTTCCTACGAGCAGTACTTC. It translates to CASSDPTGLSYEQYF. The gene calls are TRBV5-1 and TRBJ2-7, with 7 positions matching TRBD1. Germline V gene lookup returns CDR1 SGHRS and CDR2 YFSETQ. This CDR3 is built from 15 residues. J was trimmed by 1 base and V by 4 bases; bases with no gene match: 8. Full variable domain (outside the CDR3, taken from reference TRBV5-1 and TRBJ2-7): KAGVTQTPRYLIKTRGQQVTLSCSPISGHRSVSWYQQTPGQGLQFLFEYFSETQRNKGNFPGRFSGRQFSNSRSEMNVSTLELGDSALYLCASSDPTGLSYEQYFGPGTRLTVT.

The chain carries TRBV4-3 and TRBJ2-5, with D possibly TRBD2 on 6 matching bases. Germline-derived CDR1 and CDR2 are LGHNA and YSLEER. This CDR3 is 16 amino acids long. Trimming stripped 0 bases from V and 4 bases from J, with 15 bases between. CDR3 bases: TGCGCCAGCAGCCAAGACCCCGGGGGAGGACCAGAGACCCAGTACTTC. Protein: CASSQDPGGGPETQYF.

The chain employs TRBV7-9 and TRBJ2-7, with D perhaps TRBD1 (6 bases). With 8 bases removed from V and 0 bases from J, the gap between germline ends came to 11 bases. The CDR3 has 13 residues. CDR1 and CDR2 (germline): SEHNR, FQNEAQ (reference sequence). The CDR3 nucleotides read TGTGCCAGCGGGGACACCAGCTCCTACGAGCAGTACTTC. This sequence encodes CASGDTSSYEQYF.

The J gene is TRBJ2-2, the V gene TRBV19; 8 nucleotides agree with TRBD1. Germline CDR1 is LNHDA and CDR2 is SQIVND (reference sequence). Trimming cost V 6 bases and J 1 base; bases outside gene matches: 4. CDR3 size: 15 residues. The CDR3 here is CASSLTGVNTGELFF. The CDR3 DNA sequence: TGTGCCAGTAGCTTGACAGGGGTGAACACCGGGGAGCTGTTTTTT. Looking up the rest from reference TRBV19 and TRBJ2-2 gives the full variable domain: DGGITQSPKYLFRKEGQNVTLSCEQNLNHDAMYWYRQDPGQGLRLIYYSQIVNDFQKGDIAEGYSVSREKKESFPLTVTSAQKNPTAFYLCASSLTGVNTGELFFGEGSRLTVL.

The gene calls are TRBV30 and TRBJ2-7; 8 bases match TRBD1. Per the germline V gene, CDR1 is GTSNPN and CDR2 is SVGIG (reference sequence). This CDR3 has 15 amino acids. After removal of 3 bases from V and 12 bases from J, the junction contained 19 bases not matched to a gene. CDR3 DNA: TGTGCCTGGAGCGGACCCCCAGGGACAGGCGTGGGAGGGTACTTC. Residues: CAWSGPPGTGVGGYF.

The chain recombines TRBV11-2 with TRBJ1-1; tentatively, D is TRBD1 (5 bases). Germline CDR1 is SGHAT and CDR2 is FQNNGV. The CDR3 runs 15 residues. V lost 0 bases, J lost 0 bases, and 8 bases lay in between. As DNA, the CDR3 is TGTGCCAGCAGCTTAGATCCCAGGGTGAACACTGAAGCTTTCTTT. Translating gives CASSLDPRVNTEAFF.

This clone was seen a handful of times. This rearrangement joins TRBV27 to TRBJ2-7; 7 nucleotides line up with TRBD2. The CDR3 totals 15 residues. V was pared by 5 bases and J by 3 bases, with 10 bases of the junction left unmatched. CDR1 MNHEY and CDR2 SMNVEV come from the germline V gene (reference sequence). CDR3 sequence: CASSPHSGVLYEQYF. In DNA form, the CDR3 reads TGTGCCAGCAGTCCCCACAGCGGGGTACTCTACGAGCAGTACTTC.

The chain couples TRBV9 to TRBJ2-2, with a tentative D call TRBD1 (5 bases). The CDR3 covers 15 residues. Germline CDR1 reads SGDLS; CDR2 reads YYNGEE. V was pared by 0 bases and J by 0 bases, with 6 bases between. For the CDR3, the DNA is TGTGCCAGCAGCGTAGGACAGACGAACACCGGGGAGCTGTTTTTT. It is translated as CASSVGQTNTGELFF.

In this sample, this clone turned up a few times. V is TRBV28 and J is TRBJ2-2; D may be TRBD1 (6 bases). The germline gives CDR1 MDHEN, CDR2 SYDVKM. Trimming cost V 3 bases and J 6 bases, with 11 bases left between them. There are 14 residues in the CDR3. As DNA, the CDR3 is TGTGCCAGCAGTTTTGTGCAGGGGCCCGGGGAGCTGTTTTTT. Encoded protein: CASSFVQGPGELFF.

This sequence joins TRBV9 and TRBJ2-1; 10 bases line up with TRBD1. The CDR3 consists of 16 residues. Losses at the gene ends were 4 bases for V and 3 bases for J; bases not matched to a gene: 7. Germline CDR1 is SGDLS and CDR2 is YYNGEE. The CDR3 coding sequence is TGTGCCAGCAGCCTCACGGACAGGGGGGACTACAATGAGCAGTTCTTC. The encoded protein is CASSLTDRGDYNEQFF. Looking up the rest from reference TRBV9 and TRBJ2-1 gives the full variable domain: DSGVTQTPKHLITATGQRVTLRCSPRSGDLSVYWYQQSLDQGLQFLIQYYNGEERAKGNILERFSAQQFPDLHSELNLSSLELGDSALYFCASSLTDRGDYNEQFFGPGTRLTVL.

V usage is TRBV27 and J usage is TRBJ2-7; TRBD2 is a possible D gene (7 bases). The ends were cut back, 5 bases at V and 3 bases at J, with 20 bases in the middle. The CDR3 extends over 16 amino acids. The germline V gene encodes CDR1 MNHEY and CDR2 SMNVEV (reference sequence). The CDR3 loop is CASSVSGEGGFYEQYF. In DNA form, the CDR3 reads TGTGCCAGCAGTGTTTCGGGGGAGGGGGGCTTCTACGAGCAGTACTTC.

The rearrangement links TRBV6-6 to TRBJ2-1; 8 bases agree with TRBD2. The CDR3 runs to 16 residues. V shed 6 bases, J shed 8 bases, and the junction held 15 bases outside the gene matches. Germline V gives CDR1 MNHNY, CDR2 SVGAGI (reference sequence). The CDR3 nucleotides read TGTGCCAGCAGAACGGGGGTGGCTAGCGGGCCCCATGAGCAGTTCTTC. Translated: CASRTGVASGPHEQFF.

The rearrangement links TRBV27 to TRBJ1-2; 9 nucleotides line up with TRBD1. The CDR3 has 14 amino acids. With V trimmed by 4 bases and J by 6 bases, 6 bases remained unmatched. CDR1 is MNHEY and CDR2 is SMNVEV in the germline V gene (reference sequence). CDR3 sequence (DNA): TGTGCCAGCAGTTCCCCGGGACAGGGTCATGGCTACACCTTC. This gives the protein CASSSPGQGHGYTF.

This clone is a singleton in its sample. This chain joins TRBV27 and TRBJ2-7, with 7 bases identical to TRBD2. There are 14 residues in the CDR3. V lost 5 bases, J lost 3 bases, and 7 bases stayed unmatched. Germline values: CDR1 MNHEY, CDR2 SMNVEV (reference sequence). The CDR3 DNA reads TGTGCCAGCAGTCCCGGACTAGAATACTACGAGCAGTACTTC. Amino acid sequence: CASSPGLEYYEQYF.

J is TRBJ2-7 and V is TRBV7-2; 10 bases match TRBD2. J gave up 6 bases and V 6 bases, and 11 bases lay outside the gene matches. The germline CDR1 and CDR2 sequences are SGHTA and FQGNSA. The CDR3 is 15 residues long. The CDR3 DNA sequence: TGTGCCAGCAGGGACCCGGGACTAGCGAGACTCGAGCAGTACTTC. Amino acids: CASRDPGLARLEQYF.

V is TRBV27 and J is TRBJ2-2, with 8 positions matching TRBD2. V was pared by 3 bases and J by 0 bases, with 6 bases of the junction left unmatched. CDR1 MNHEY and CDR2 SMNVEV come from the germline V gene (reference sequence). The CDR3 length is 17 residues. CDR3 protein: CASSFHSGNANTGELFF. In DNA, the CDR3 is TGTGCCAGCAGTTTCCATAGCGGGAACGCGAACACCGGGGAGCTGTTTTTT.

This clone is judged medium-sized. This sequence joins TRBV19 and TRBJ2-6, with 7 bases lining up with TRBD1. The CDR3 consists of 18 residues. With V trimmed by 7 bases and J by 0 bases, 12 bases remained unmatched. The germline V gene has CDR1 LNHDA and CDR2 SQIVND (reference sequence). The CDR3 nucleotides are TGTGCCAGTATTAGGAGAGGGACAGTGAACTCTGGGGCCAACGTCCTGACTTTC. It is translated as CASIRRGTVNSGANVLTF.

The CDR3: CAWKTVAGDYEQYF. The CDR3 DNA reads as TGTGCCTGGAAGACAGTAGCGGGGGACTACGAGCAGTACTTC. The chain recombines TRBV30 with TRBJ2-7; 9 positions agree with TRBD2. V dropped 4 bases and J dropped 3; count of bases not matched to a gene: 7. The germline V gene has CDR1 GTSNPN and CDR2 SVGIG (reference sequence). This CDR3 has 14 residues.

The V call is TRBV5-4, the J call TRBJ2-3; D remains unclear. V was clipped by 2 bases and J by 2 bases, with 6 bases between them. The CDR3 totals 13 residues. From germline, CDR1 is SGHNT and CDR2 YYREEE (reference sequence). The CDR3 sequence: CASSFSYTDTQYF. The DNA of the CDR3 is TGTGCCAGCAGCTTTAGTTACACAGATACGCAGTATTTT.

The chain employs TRBV28 and TRBJ1-1, with TRBD1 matching over 9 bases. The CDR3 runs 14 residues. Germline assignment: CDR1 MDHEN and CDR2 SYDVKM. With 6 bases clipped from V and 6 bases from J, the junction kept 8 bases outside the gene matches. The CDR3 loop reads CASRPDRGTPEAFF. Here the CDR3 DNA reads TGTGCCAGCAGGCCGGACAGGGGTACCCCTGAAGCTTTCTTT.

J is TRBJ2-7 and V is TRBV28; a possible D gene is TRBD2 (5 bases). This CDR3 has 13 amino acids. Trimming left V 5 bases short and J 7 bases short, with 15 bases between. Per germline, CDR1 MDHEN and CDR2 SYDVKM. This CDR3 is CASSPTGNEEQYF. The CDR3 coding sequence is TGTGCCAGCAGTCCCACCGGGAACGAGGAGCAGTACTTC.

V usage is TRBV5-5 and J usage is TRBJ1-2; TRBD1 matches 7 bases. Trimming cost V 1 base and J 0 bases; bases outside gene matches: 3. Germline V gives CDR1 SGHKS, CDR2 YYEKEE (reference sequence). The CDR3 length is 15 residues. Written as DNA, the CDR3 is TGTGCCAGCAGCTTGTCCCAGGGGGCTAACTATGGCTACACCTTC. Translated, it gives CASSLSQGANYGYTF.

The chain carries TRBV10-3 and TRBJ2-7; weak D call: TRBD1 (5 bases). V dropped 3 bases and J dropped 1 base, with 10 bases sitting between them. The germline gives CDR1 ENHRY, CDR2 SYGVKD. The CDR3 runs 14 residues. As DNA, the CDR3 is TGTGCCATCAGTGACAGGACAACTTCCTACGAGCAGTACTTC. This translates into CAISDRTTSYEQYF.